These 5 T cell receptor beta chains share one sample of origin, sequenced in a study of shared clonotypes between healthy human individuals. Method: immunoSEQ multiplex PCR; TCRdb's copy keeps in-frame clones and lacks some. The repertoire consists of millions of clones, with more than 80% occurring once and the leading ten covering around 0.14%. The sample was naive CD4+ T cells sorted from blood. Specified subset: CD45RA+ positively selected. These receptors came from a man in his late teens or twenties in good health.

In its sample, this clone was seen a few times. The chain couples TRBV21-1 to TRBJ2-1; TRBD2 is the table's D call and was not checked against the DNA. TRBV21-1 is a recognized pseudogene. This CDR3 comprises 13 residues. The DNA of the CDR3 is TGTGCCAGCAGCAGAGGGTCCTACAATGAGCAGTTCTTC. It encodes CASSRGSYNEQFF.

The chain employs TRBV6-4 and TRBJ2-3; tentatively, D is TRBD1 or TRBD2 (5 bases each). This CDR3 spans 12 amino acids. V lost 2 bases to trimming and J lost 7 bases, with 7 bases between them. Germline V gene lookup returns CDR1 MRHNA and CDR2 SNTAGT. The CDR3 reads CASSDGGNTQYF. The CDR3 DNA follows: TGTGCCAGCAGTGACGGGGGAAATACGCAGTATTTT.

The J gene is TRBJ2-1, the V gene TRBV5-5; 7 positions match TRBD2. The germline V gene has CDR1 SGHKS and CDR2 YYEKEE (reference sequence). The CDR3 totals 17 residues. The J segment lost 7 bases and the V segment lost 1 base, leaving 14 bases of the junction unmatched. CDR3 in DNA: TGTGCCAGCAGCTTGACCCCAGCGGGGTCGTCTTGGAATGAGCAGTTCTTC. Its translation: CASSLTPAGSSWNEQFF.

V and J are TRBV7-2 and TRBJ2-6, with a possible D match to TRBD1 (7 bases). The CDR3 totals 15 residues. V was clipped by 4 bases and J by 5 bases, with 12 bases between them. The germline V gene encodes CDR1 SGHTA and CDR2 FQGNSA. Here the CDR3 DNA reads TGTGCCAGCAGCTCAGGGGGGCGGAGGGCCAACGTCCTGACTTTC. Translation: CASSSGGRRANVLTF.

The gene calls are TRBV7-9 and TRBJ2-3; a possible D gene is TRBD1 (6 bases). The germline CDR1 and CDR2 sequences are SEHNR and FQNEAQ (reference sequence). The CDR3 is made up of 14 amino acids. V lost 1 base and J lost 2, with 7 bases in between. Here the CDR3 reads CASSLGQATDTQYF. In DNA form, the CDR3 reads TGTGCCAGCAGCTTAGGACAGGCCACAGATACGCAGTATTTT. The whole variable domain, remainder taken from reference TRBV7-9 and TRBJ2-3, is DTGVSQNPRHKITKRGQNVTFRCDPISEHNRLYWYRQTLGQGPEFLTYFQNEAQLEKSRLLSDRFSAERPKGSFSTLEIQRTEQGDSAMYLCASSLGQATDTQYFGPGTRLTVL.